The 18 T cell receptor beta chains below were found in one sample sequenced in a study of blood T cell repertoires in COVID-19. Generated by immunoSEQ multiplex PCR, the TCRdb table keeps only in-frame clones and is missing some. The table lists 200,000 to 250,000 clones, 83% of them singletons. Sequenced material: PBMCs or T cells enriched from blood (not recorded which). The source is a woman aged 50 to 60 who had been exposed to COVID-19.

For the CDR3, the DNA is TGTGCCAGCAGCCAAGCTTACCTGGACAGTTTAAACACTGAAGCTTTCTTT. Residues: CASSQAYLDSLNTEAFF. The gene calls are TRBV3-1 (or the pseudogene TRBV3-2) and TRBJ1-1, with D possibly being TRBD1 (6 bases). Trimming cost V 1 base and J 2 bases, with 17 bases left between them. Germline V gene sequence: CDR1 LGHDT, CDR2 YNNKEL (reference sequence). This CDR3 has 17 amino acids.

The chain couples TRBV18 to TRBJ1-4; weak D call: TRBD1 (5 bases). Looked up from germline, CDR1 is KGHSH and CDR2 is LQKENI. Trimming cost V 0 bases and J 2 bases, with 13 bases left between them. The CDR3 contains 17 residues. The CDR3: CASSPPGPRGTNEKLFF. The CDR3 DNA follows: TGTGCCAGCTCACCACCCGGTCCTCGGGGGACTAATGAAAAACTGTTTTTT.

The rearrangement uses TRBV7-6 and TRBJ2-3, with 8 positions matching TRBD1. Germline lookup yields CDR1 SGHVS and CDR2 FNYEAQ. This CDR3 comprises 16 residues. Trimming at V came to 4 bases and at J to 3 bases, leaving 9 bases not matched to a gene. In nucleotides, the CDR3 is TGTGCCAGCAGCTCGGAGGGACAGGTAATTACAGATACGCAGTATTTT. It codes for CASSSEGQVITDTQYF.

This chain joins TRBV7-9 and TRBJ1-2; TRBD1 agrees at 7 bases. Germline loops: CDR1 SEHNR, CDR2 FQNEAQ (reference sequence). The CDR3 runs 15 residues. Trimming cost V 5 bases and J 3 bases; bases outside gene matches: 9. The CDR3 sequence is CASSITGVEDYGYTF. As DNA, the CDR3 is TGTGCCAGCAGCATTACAGGGGTTGAAGACTATGGCTACACCTTC.

This chain's CDR3 is CASSSSSSGGYTF. For the CDR3, the DNA is TGCGCCAGCAGCTCTTCATCATCCGGAGGATACACCTTC. The chain uses TRBV5-1 and TRBJ1-2, with D unresolved. CDR1 and CDR2 (germline): SGHRS, YFSETQ. Trimming removed 3 bases at V and 11 bases at J, with 17 bases between. The CDR3 is 13 residues long. Based on the CDR3 plus reference TRBV5-1 and TRBJ1-2, the full variable domain is KAGVTQTPRYLIKTRGQQVTLSCSPISGHRSVSWYQQTPGQGLQFLFEYFSETQRNKGNFPGRFSGRQFSNSRSEMNVSTLELGDSALYLCASSSSSSGGYTFGSGTRLTVV.

The rearrangement uses TRBV3-1 (or the pseudogene TRBV3-2) and TRBJ2-5, with 7 bases fitting TRBD2. The V and J ends lost 0 bases and 4 bases, in that order; junction bases with no gene match: 2. The CDR3 is 14 residues long. Germline CDR1 and CDR2: LGHDT and YNNKEL (reference sequence). In nucleotides, the CDR3 is TGTGCCAGCAGCCAAGAGGCGGGGGTAGAGACCCAGTACTTC. Its translation is CASSQEAGVETQYF.

Here the CDR3 DNA reads TGTGCCAGCAGCTCCGGGACAGGGGGCGCGAACTATGGCTACACCTTC. The encoded protein is CASSSGTGGANYGYTF. This chain uses TRBV7-8 with TRBJ1-2; 12 bases match TRBD1. Looked up from germline, CDR1 is SGHVS and CDR2 is FQNEAQ. CDR3 length: 16 residues. Germline trimming cut 4 bases from V and 2 bases from J; bases unmatched to any gene: 5.

The chain recombines TRBV27 with TRBJ1-4, with a possible D match to TRBD1 (5 bases). Germline CDR1 reads MNHEY; CDR2 reads SMNVEV (reference sequence). The ends were cut back, 3 bases at V and 6 bases at J, with 20 bases in the middle. There are 17 residues in the CDR3. The CDR3 nucleotides are TGTGCCAGCAGTTTCAGAGGTTCGGGGGTCCGAGATGAAAAACTGTTTTTT. Translating it yields CASSFRGSGVRDEKLFF. The full variable domain, in which reference TRBV27 and TRBJ1-4 provide the parts outside the CDR3, is EAQVTQNPRYLITVTGKKLTVTCSQNMNHEYMSWYRQDPGLGLRQIYYSMNVEVTDKGDVPEGYKVSRKEKRNFPLILESPSPNQTSLYFCASSFRGSGVRDEKLFFGSGTQLSVL.

V usage is TRBV12-3 or TRBV12-4 and J usage is TRBJ2-2; tentatively, D is TRBD2 (6 bases). CDR3 length equals 12 residues. CDR3 sequence (DNA): TGTGCTACCCAATGGGGGGCCGGGGAGCTGTTTTTT. Translating gives CATQWGAGELFF.

The table lists this clone with a few counts. The chain carries TRBV10-2 and TRBJ1-2; D is ambiguous. V was pared by 7 bases and J by 0 bases, with 15 bases between. This CDR3 comprises 15 residues. Per germline, CDR1 WSHSY and CDR2 SAAADI. The CDR3 nucleotides read TGCGCCAGCATGAGGATTTCGGGGACTAACTATGGCTACACCTTC. It yields the protein CASMRISGTNYGYTF.

This rearrangement joins TRBV14 to TRBJ2-3; 9 bases agree with TRBD2. The germline V gene encodes CDR1 SGHDN and CDR2 FVKESK. This CDR3 is 16 amino acids long. V was pared by 4 bases and J by 3 bases, with 8 bases of the junction left unmatched. The CDR3 nucleotides are TGTGCCAGCAGCCTTCTGCCGGGACTAGCTACAGATACGCAGTATTTT. Protein sequence: CASSLLPGLATDTQYF.

This clone was picked up one time. This chain connects TRBV10-2 to TRBJ2-1; TRBD1 aligns across 8 bases. Trimming cost V 5 bases and J 5 bases; bases outside gene matches: 5. Germline CDR1 reads WSHSY; CDR2 reads SAAADI. The CDR3 runs to 14 residues. The CDR3 nucleotides read TGCGCCAGCAGTAGACAGGGGCTTAACAATGAGCAGTTCTTC. Translating it yields CASSRQGLNNEQFF.

J is TRBJ2-3 and V is TRBV5-4; D is perhaps TRBD2 (6 bases). The germline gives CDR1 SGHNT, CDR2 YYREEE (reference sequence). The CDR3 has 14 residues. V shed 4 bases and J shed 4 bases, with 13 bases lying between them. CDR3 DNA sequence: TGTGCCAGCAGCACGGACGGAGGGTCAGATACGCAGTATTTT. This encodes CASSTDGGSDTQYF.

The CDR3 region has the DNA TGTGCCAGCAGCTTAGAGGGCAGGGTGTCAAATCAGCCCCAGCATTTT. This gives the protein CASSLEGRVSNQPQHF. The J gene is TRBJ1-5, the V gene TRBV7-8, with a possible D match to TRBD1 (5 bases). The germline V and J ends were trimmed by 1 base and 4 bases, with 14 bases remaining between them. This CDR3 comprises 16 residues. Germline V lookup: CDR1 SGHVS, CDR2 FQNEAQ. The full variable domain, in which reference TRBV7-8 and TRBJ1-5 provide the parts outside the CDR3, is GAGVSQSPRYKVAKRGQDVALRCDPISGHVSLFWYQQALGQGPEFLTYFQNEAQLDKSGLPSDRFFAERPEGSVSTLKIQRTQQEDSAVYLCASSLEGRVSNQPQHFGDGTRLSIL.

The gene calls are TRBV5-4 and TRBJ1-4; TRBD1 aligns across 9 bases. Losses at the gene ends were 3 bases for V and 5 bases for J; bases not matched to a gene: 5. The CDR3 covers 15 residues. The germline gives CDR1 SGHNT, CDR2 YYREEE (reference sequence). The CDR3 here is CASSSTGGWNEKLFF. For the CDR3, the DNA is TGTGCCAGCAGCTCGACAGGGGGGTGGAATGAAAAACTGTTTTTT.

This sequence joins TRBV7-2 and TRBJ2-5; 9 nucleotides match TRBD2. This CDR3 comprises 15 residues. V shed 5 bases and J 6 bases; nucleotides not matched to a gene: 10. Germline V gives CDR1 SGHTA, CDR2 FQGNSA. CDR3 DNA: TGTGCCAGCAGCCGCGGGGGGGCCGATTCCAAGACCCAGTACTTC. This codes for CASSRGGADSKTQYF.

This clone was found once. The J gene is TRBJ1-1, the V gene TRBV5-1; TRBD1 aligns across 9 bases. V gave up 5 bases and J gave up 5 bases; unmatched junction bases: 4. The CDR3 consists of 13 residues. CDR1 SGHRS and CDR2 YFSETQ come from the germline V gene. CDR3 protein: CASRDRGFTEAFF. The CDR3 DNA reads as TGCGCCAGCAGGGACAGGGGATTTACTGAAGCTTTCTTT.

The chain has TRBV29-1 and TRBJ1-5; maybe TRBD1 (5 bases). V lost 4 bases, J lost 4 bases, and 11 bases lay in between. Germline CDR1 reads SQVTM; CDR2 reads ANQGSEA. The CDR3 has 13 residues. In DNA form, the CDR3 reads TGCAGCGTTGGACAGAGCTTAAATCAGCCCCAGCATTTT. This codes for CSVGQSLNQPQHF.